The text below deals with one T cell receptor beta chain. This specimen belongs to a study of blood T cell repertoires in COVID-19. Libraries were prepared by immunoSEQ multiplex PCR; TCRdb keeps only in-frame clonotypes and omits some of them. The table lists more than 350,000 clones, approximately 87% of them singletons. This clonotype originated in a woman in her 50s who had recovered from COVID-19. The sample comprised PBMCs or T cells enriched from blood (not recorded which).

For the CDR3, the DNA is TGTGCCAGTAGTATCCCCGGGGGTGCTTTCTTT. It yields the protein CASSIPGGAFF. The chain combines TRBV19 with TRBJ1-1; tentatively, D is TRBD1 (5 bases). In germline, CDR1 is LNHDA, CDR2 SQIVND (reference sequence). Deletions cut 3 bases from V and 11 bases from J, with 10 bases between. The length of the CDR3 is 11 residues.